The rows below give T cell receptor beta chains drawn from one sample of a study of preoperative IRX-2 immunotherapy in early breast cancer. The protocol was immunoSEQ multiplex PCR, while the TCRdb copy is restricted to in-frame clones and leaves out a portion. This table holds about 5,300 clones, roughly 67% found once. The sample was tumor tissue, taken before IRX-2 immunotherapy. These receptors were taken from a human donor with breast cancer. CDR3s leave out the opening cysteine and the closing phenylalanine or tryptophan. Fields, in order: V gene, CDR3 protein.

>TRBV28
ASSLSGRYTEAF
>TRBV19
ASAGTGSYEQY
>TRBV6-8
ASSIRLAALEQY
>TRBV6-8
ASSYVGQDTEAF
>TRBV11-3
ASSVLAGESTGELF
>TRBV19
ASSPRNQPQH
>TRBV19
ASSFTGDTEAF
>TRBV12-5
ASGLYSGQASSYNEQF
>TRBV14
ASSIPGPDMNTEAF
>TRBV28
ASSSSGRGSTDTQY
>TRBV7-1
ASSQNREVGDTIY
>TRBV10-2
ASSDPRGNTEAF
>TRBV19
ASSGQSNTGELF
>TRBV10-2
ASSQGTGNQPQH
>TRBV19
ASSIRVNQPQH
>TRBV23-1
ASSLRSPFGQY
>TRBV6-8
ASSYSENQPQH
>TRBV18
ASSDDGARGYGYT
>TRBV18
ASSPDRLNTEAF
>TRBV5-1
ASSLADLGNGYT
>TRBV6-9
ASSYVAGSSYEQY
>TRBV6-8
ASSLQGSDNYGYT
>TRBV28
ASSLLTGAGANVLT
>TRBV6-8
ASSPTQAAFQY
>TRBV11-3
ASSLRTGKNYEQY